The source of this TCR beta chain is a study of vaccination effects on CD4 cells after COVID-19. As for the study in general: The median interval between the second dose and post-vaccine sampling was 72 days.

Peptide-pool stimulation followed by sequencing identified expanded antigen-specific CD4+ clonotypes in the ViraFEST assay. After less than twelve days in culture, the CD4+ T cells were isolated. Each participant was administered two doses of either the BNT162b2 or the mRNA-1273 vaccine. Around 2 million PBMC per well were cultured with 7.5 to 10 IU/ml IL-2 and approximately 9.1 ug/ml peptides. Clones were read by immunoSEQ multiplex PCR, and TCRdb kept only the in-frame ones, dropping some. The data show around 81,000 clones, with 60% to 85% seen just once and under 1.2% held by the top ten. Comments on this clone: What it recognizes is unknown.

The sequenced sample was CD4+ T cells from PBMCs cultured with HCoV-OC43 spike peptides, obtained after COVID-19 vaccination. The subset: HCoV-OC43 spike overlapping peptide pool stimulation. This clonotype was sampled from a human donor who received a COVID-19 vaccine.

DNA of the CDR3: TGTGCCAGCAGCGCGAGACCCGGGACTGTGAATTCACCCCTCCACTTT. Protein sequence: CASSARPGTVNSPLHF. The chain carries TRBV9 and TRBJ1-6; tentative D call: TRBD1 (5 bases). CDR3 length: 16 amino acids. Germline assignment: CDR1 SGDLS and CDR2 YYNGEE. Trimming stripped 3 bases from V and 7 bases from J, with 17 bases between. Full variable domain (missing parts from reference TRBV9 and TRBJ1-6): DSGVTQTPKHLITATGQRVTLRCSPRSGDLSVYWYQQSLDQGLQFLIQYYNGEERAKGNILERFSAQQFPDLHSELNLSSLELGDSALYFCASSARPGTVNSPLHFGNGTRLTVT.